The T cell receptor beta chain described here comes from a study of T cell responses to AZD1222 COVID-19 vaccine. Study-level results: The CD4 TCRs associated with vaccination extended across spike and predominated at 160-218 and 743-854. Only six people who got AZD1222 tested seropositive at baseline. Most donors were white British and more were female, and clonal diversity was possibly underestimated.

Pooled samples include second doses given at about 4 or 12 weeks. This clone has just one count. Its specificity is unknown. Data came from immunoSEQ multiplex PCR; TCRdb stores just in-frame clones and leaves some out. Of more than 150,000 clones listed, under 95% were seen once; the top ten hold 1.5% to 2%. This sample comprised peripheral blood, obtained 28 days after the second AZD1222 dose. The receptor comes from an adult who received the AZD1222 COVID-19 vaccine.

CDR3 nucleotide sequence: TGTGCCAGCAGAGGACAGGGTGGAGGCAATGGCTACACCTTC. Translation: CASRGQGGGNGYTF. The chain is built from TRBV2 and TRBJ1-2; 8 bases fit TRBD1. V was pared by 6 bases and J by 6 bases, with 9 bases of the junction left unmatched. The V gene's germline CDR1 is SNHLY and CDR2 FYNNEI. This CDR3 has 14 residues.